The 14 T cell receptor beta chains in this list originate from one sample, sequenced in a study of cytomegalovirus exposure and HLA in healthy donors. PCR was performed using 60 Vbeta and 13 Jbeta primers. Produced via immunoSEQ multiplex PCR; TCRdb's table is partial and in-frame only. The table records 25,000 to 30,000 clones, less than 70% of them present only once. What was sequenced was PBMCs. Receptors were obtained from a male donor in good health and CMV-seropositive.

V usage is TRBV13 and J usage is TRBJ2-1; TRBD2 is a possible D gene (5 bases). This CDR3 has 15 amino acids. Trimming removed 1 base from V and 7 bases from J, with 14 bases in between. Germline V CDR1 and CDR2: PRHDT, FYEKMQ (reference sequence). CDR3: CASSLDGVSGNEQFF. In DNA, the CDR3 is TGTGCCAGCAGCTTAGATGGGGTATCGGGAAATGAGCAGTTCTTC.

The genes are TRBV7-9 and TRBJ1-2; D gene uncertain. Trimming shortened V by 3 bases and J by 3 bases, and 5 bases separated the two germline ends. Germline CDR1 is SEHNR and CDR2 is FQNEAQ (reference sequence). The CDR3 is made up of 12 amino acids. The CDR3 DNA reads TGTGCCAGCAGCTTTCTTGACTATGGCTACACCTTC. It yields the protein CASSFLDYGYTF.

The J gene is TRBJ2-7, the V gene TRBV6-5, with TRBD1 matching 7 bases. Germline assignment: CDR1 MNHEY and CDR2 SVGAGI. CDR3 length: 13 residues. V lost 5 bases to trimming and J lost 4 bases; unmatched junction nucleotides: 5. CDR3 coding DNA: TGTGCCAGCAGTCGGGACAGACGGTACGAGCAGTACTTC. It is translated as CASSRDRRYEQYF.

This clone was recorded a few times. The V gene is TRBV9, the J gene TRBJ2-5; 11 bases match TRBD2. This CDR3 contains 16 residues. Per germline, CDR1 SGDLS and CDR2 YYNGEE. The trim removed 0 bases at V and 5 bases at J, leaving 6 bases unmatched. DNA of the CDR3: TGTGCCAGCAGCGTAGAAGGGACTAGCGGTCAGGAGACCCAGTACTTC. It yields the protein CASSVEGTSGQETQYF. Based on the CDR3 plus reference TRBV9 and TRBJ2-5, the full variable domain is DSGVTQTPKHLITATGQRVTLRCSPRSGDLSVYWYQQSLDQGLQFLIQYYNGEERAKGNILERFSAQQFPDLHSELNLSSLELGDSALYFCASSVEGTSGQETQYFGPGTRLLVL.

This clone was counted a few times. The CDR3 coding sequence is TGTGCCAGTAGTATTGACCGGGACATCCCAAAACATTTT. It translates to CASSIDRDIPKHF. J is TRBJ1-5 and V is TRBV19; D possibly corresponds to TRBD1 (6 bases). Germline-derived CDR1 and CDR2 are LNHDA and SQIVND (reference sequence). V was cut by 3 bases and J by 16 bases, with 19 bases left in between. The CDR3 contains 13 residues.

The V call is TRBV5-4, the J call TRBJ2-7; 13 bases fit TRBD2. V lost 2 bases, J lost 7 bases, and 6 bases stayed unmatched. CDR3 length equals 15 residues. The germline V gene encodes CDR1 SGHNT and CDR2 YYREEE (reference sequence). For the CDR3, the DNA is TGTGCCAGCAGCTTCGGACTAGCGGGGGTTGGAGAGCAGTACTTC. Its protein is CASSFGLAGVGEQYF.

The chain combines TRBV6-5 with TRBJ1-5, with 7 bases aligning to TRBD1. The junction had 3 bases not matched to a gene; V was cut back by 5 bases and J by 2 bases. CDR1 is MNHEY, CDR2 SVGAGI, per germline. This CDR3 region has 14 residues. CDR3 region: CASSGTGGNQPQHF. The CDR3 DNA reads TGTGCCAGCAGTGGAACAGGGGGCAATCAGCCCCAGCATTTT.

The CDR3 DNA sequence: TGTGCCTGGAGTCATGGGGCGGTTGAAGCTTTCTTT. It translates to CAWSHGAVEAFF. The chain carries TRBV30 and TRBJ1-1; D perhaps matches TRBD1 (5 bases). There are 12 residues in the CDR3. V lost 2 bases to trimming and J lost 7 bases, with 11 bases between them. Germline V gene lookup returns CDR1 GTSNPN and CDR2 SVGIG (reference sequence).

The rearrangement joins TRBV5-1 to TRBJ2-1; D possibly corresponds to TRBD2 (5 bases). Germline assignment: CDR1 SGHRS and CDR2 YFSETQ. Trimming pared 5 bases from V and 5 bases from J, leaving 8 bases between. The CDR3 extends over 12 amino acids. The CDR3 is CASRGEDNEQFF. The DNA of the CDR3 is TGCGCCAGCAGGGGAGAGGACAATGAGCAGTTCTTC.

The chain uses TRBV7-6 and TRBJ1-5; D perhaps matches TRBD1 (6 bases). The V gene's germline CDR1 is SGHVS and CDR2 FNYEAQ. CDR3 length: 15 residues. Trimming left V 1 base short and J 2 bases short, with 9 bases between. CDR3 protein: CASSLVGAGNQPQHF. DNA for the CDR3: TGTGCCAGCAGCTTAGTGGGGGCAGGCAATCAGCCCCAGCATTTT.

The chain carries TRBV6-1 and TRBJ1-6, with 7 bases lining up with TRBD1. The CDR3 sequence is 12 residues long. CDR1 and CDR2 from the germline V gene are MNHNS and SASEGT. V shed 5 bases and J 11 bases; nucleotides not matched to a gene: 3. The CDR3 region is CASSPQGAPLHF. The CDR3 region has the DNA TGTGCCAGCAGTCCCCAGGGGGCACCCCTCCACTTT.

The rearrangement links TRBV7-9 to TRBJ2-7; TRBD2 might be the D (7 bases). The V gene's germline CDR1 is SEHNR and CDR2 FQNEAQ (reference sequence). The CDR3 is 13 amino acids. The ends were cut back, 5 bases at V and 3 bases at J, with 11 bases in the middle. CDR3 nucleotide sequence: TGTGCCAGCAGCCTGGGAGGGGGCTACGAGCAGTACTTC. It yields the protein CASSLGGGYEQYF. Filled out from reference TRBV7-9 and TRBJ2-7, the complete variable domain reads DTGVSQNPRHKITKRGQNVTFRCDPISEHNRLYWYRQTLGQGPEFLTYFQNEAQLEKSRLLSDRFSAERPKGSFSTLEIQRTEQGDSAMYLCASSLGGGYEQYFGPGTRLTVT.

The genes are TRBV5-6 and TRBJ2-7, with 10 bases matching TRBD2. After removal of 4 bases from V and 5 bases from J, the junction contained 6 bases not matched to a gene. The CDR3 is 14 amino acids. Germline CDR1 is SGHDT and CDR2 is YYEEEE. The CDR3 loop is CASSPGTSVHEQYF. The CDR3 bases are TGTGCCAGCAGCCCCGGGACTAGCGTTCACGAGCAGTACTTC.

The chain is built from TRBV13 and TRBJ1-4; possibly TRBD1 for D (6 bases). V was clipped by 3 bases and J by 7 bases, with 15 bases between them. Germline V gene data show CDR1 as PRHDT and CDR2 as FYEKMQ (reference sequence). The CDR3 loop spans 15 amino acids. The CDR3 loop reads CASSFRRDMFEKLFF. DNA for the CDR3: TGTGCCAGCAGCTTCCGCAGGGACATGTTTGAAAAACTGTTTTTT.